The entry that follows covers one T cell receptor (beta chain) sequence. This CDR3 is 12 amino acids long. Germline CDR1 MNHEY, CDR2 SVGAGI. The V and J ends lost 5 bases and 2 bases respectively, with 6 bases between them. This entry is derived from a study of blood T cell repertoires in COVID-19. Sequenced by immunoSEQ multiplex PCR; TCRdb stores in-frame clones only, minus some. This table has 150,000 to 200,000 clones, around four fifths appearing once. The sequence was collected from a middle-aged man who had recovered from COVID-19. The rearrangement uses TRBV6-5 and TRBJ1-1, with D hard to call. Sequenced: PBMCs or T cells enriched from blood (not recorded which). CDR3: CASSISNTEAFF. CDR3 in DNA: TGTGCCAGCAGTATCAGTAACACTGAAGCTTTCTTT.